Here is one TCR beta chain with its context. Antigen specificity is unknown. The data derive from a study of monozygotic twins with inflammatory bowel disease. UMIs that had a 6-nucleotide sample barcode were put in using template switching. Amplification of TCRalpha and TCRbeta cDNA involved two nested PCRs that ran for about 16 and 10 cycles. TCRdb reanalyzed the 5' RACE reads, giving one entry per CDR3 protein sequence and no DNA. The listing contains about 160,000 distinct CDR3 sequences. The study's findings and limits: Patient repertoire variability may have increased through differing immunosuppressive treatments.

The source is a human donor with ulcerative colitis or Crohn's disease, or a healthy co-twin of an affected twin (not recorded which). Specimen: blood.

The CDR3 sequence: CASSLSGTQANTEAFF. J is TRBJ1-1 and V is TRBV5-1; TCRdb reports TRBD1, a call that lacks DNA to check it against. The CDR3 contains 16 residues. Germline CDR1 SGHRS, CDR2 YFSETQ.